This TCR beta chain was identified during a study of shared clonotypes between healthy human individuals. Study as a whole: Each donor's CD8 memory used one plate, CD8 naive two, each CD4 subset three. Study conclusions and caveats: The study sampled only blood, and tissue repertoires likely differ.

The CDR3 totals 16 residues. The V gene's germline CDR1 is MDHEN and CDR2 SYDVKM. Trimming removed 1 base at V and 1 base at J, with 14 bases between. The method was immunoSEQ multiplex PCR; TCRdb's version includes in-frame clones alone and lacks a portion of them. This sample has 2 million to 2.5 million clones; approximately 90% occur once, and the top ten carry 0.3% to 0.45%. As to this clone: The antigen is undetermined.

The sequencing input was naive CD4+ T cells from PBMCs. Subset in this sample: CD45RA+ positively selected. This sequence joins TRBV28 and TRBJ2-7; the D gene is possibly TRBD1 (6 bases). This receptor was taken from a man younger than 35 in good health. Some clones in this sample may be carry-over from other donors' samples. CDR3 amino acids: CASSLFKVQGSYEQYF. In nucleotides, the CDR3 is TGTGCCAGCAGTTTATTTAAGGTACAGGGATCCTACGAGCAGTACTTC.